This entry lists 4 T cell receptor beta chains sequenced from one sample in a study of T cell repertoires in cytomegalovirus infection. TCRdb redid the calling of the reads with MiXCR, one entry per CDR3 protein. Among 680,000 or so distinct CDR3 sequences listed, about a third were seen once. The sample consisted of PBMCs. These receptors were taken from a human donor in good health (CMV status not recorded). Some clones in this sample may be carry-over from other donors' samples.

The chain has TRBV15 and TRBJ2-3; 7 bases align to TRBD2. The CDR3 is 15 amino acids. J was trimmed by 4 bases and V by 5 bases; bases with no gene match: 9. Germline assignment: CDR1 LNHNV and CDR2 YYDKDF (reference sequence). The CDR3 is CATSAVLAAADTQYF. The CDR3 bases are TGTGCCACCAGCGCTGTCCTAGCGGCCGCAGATACGCAGTATTTT.

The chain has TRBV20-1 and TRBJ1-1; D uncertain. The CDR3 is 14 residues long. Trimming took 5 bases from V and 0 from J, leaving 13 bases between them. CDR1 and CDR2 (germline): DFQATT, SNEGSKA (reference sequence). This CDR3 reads CSAVQGRLNTEAFF. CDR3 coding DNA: TGCAGTGCTGTACAAGGCCGGTTGAACACTGAAGCTTTCTTT.

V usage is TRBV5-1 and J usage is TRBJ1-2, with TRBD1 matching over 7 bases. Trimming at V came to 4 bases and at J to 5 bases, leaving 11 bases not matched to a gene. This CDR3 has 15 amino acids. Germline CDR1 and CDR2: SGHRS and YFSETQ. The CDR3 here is CASSDGTDRGYGYTF. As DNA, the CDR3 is TGCGCCAGCAGCGATGGGACAGATAGGGGTTATGGCTACACCTTC.

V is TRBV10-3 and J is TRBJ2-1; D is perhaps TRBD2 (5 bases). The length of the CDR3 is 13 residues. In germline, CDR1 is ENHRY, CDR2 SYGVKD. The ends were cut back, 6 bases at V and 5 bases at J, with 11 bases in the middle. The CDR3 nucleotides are TGTGCCATCAGGAAGGAGGATAACAATGAGCAGTTCTTC. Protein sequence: CAIRKEDNNEQFF.